The 30 T cell receptor beta chains presented below share a single source sample, sequenced in a study of identical twins. Via MiXCR, TCRdb re-called the 5' RACE reads, giving one row per CDR3 protein. The sample consists of approximately 240,000 distinct CDR3 sequences, over 13% of them appearing once. The sample comprised memory (CD45RO+) T cells sorted from blood. Every receptor here comes from a young woman in good health.

The rearrangement uses TRBV6-1 and TRBJ2-2, with a weak D call TRBD2 (6 bases). The V end lost 4 bases, the J end lost 0 bases, and 9 bases lay between the germline ends. The length of the CDR3 is 15 residues. Germline V gene sequence: CDR1 MNHNS, CDR2 SASEGT. CDR3 in amino acids: CASSGRATNTGELFF. CDR3 nucleotide sequence: TGTGCCAGCAGTGGGAGGGCAACGAACACCGGGGAGCTGTTTTTT.

The rearrangement joins TRBV19 to TRBJ2-7; 9 bases line up with TRBD1. The trim removed 4 bases at V and 5 bases at J, leaving 6 bases unmatched. The germline CDR1 and CDR2 sequences are LNHDA and SQIVND (reference sequence). CDR3 length: 14 amino acids. CDR3: CASSTGTGSHEQYF. The CDR3 DNA reads as TGTGCCAGTAGTACCGGGACAGGGTCCCACGAGCAGTACTTC.

This clonotype has a handful of counts. The DNA for the CDR3 is TGTGCCAGCAGCTTGCTAGGGGTCGGAGCCGCTGCCTACGAGCAGTACTTC. It specifies CASSLLGVGAAAYEQYF. V is TRBV5-5 and J is TRBJ2-7; the D gene is possibly TRBD1 (5 bases). The CDR3 loop spans 17 amino acids. Trimming took off 1 base at V and 2 bases at J, with 19 bases between the two ends. The germline V gene has CDR1 SGHKS and CDR2 YYEKEE (reference sequence).

V is TRBV29-1 and J is TRBJ1-2; tentative D call: TRBD1 (5 bases). Trimming left V 6 bases short and J 6 bases short, with 11 bases between. Germline values: CDR1 SQVTM, CDR2 ANQGSEA. The CDR3 contains 11 residues. The CDR3 nucleotides are TGCAGCGTGCAGGGTGGCGATGGCTACACCTTC. This sequence encodes CSVQGGDGYTF.

The V call is TRBV5-1, the J call TRBJ2-1, with D unresolved. The length of the CDR3 is 15 residues. CDR1 and CDR2 (germline): SGHRS, YFSETQ. Trimming left V 0 bases short and J 1 base short, with 8 bases between. CDR3 protein: CASSLDGPSYNEQFF. DNA of the CDR3: TGCGCCAGCAGCTTGGATGGGCCGTCCTACAATGAGCAGTTCTTC. Combining the CDR3 with reference TRBV5-1 and TRBJ2-1 gives the whole variable domain KAGVTQTPRYLIKTRGQQVTLSCSPISGHRSVSWYQQTPGQGLQFLFEYFSETQRNKGNFPGRFSGRQFSNSRSEMNVSTLELGDSALYLCASSLDGPSYNEQFFGPGTRLTVL.

This clonotype occurred many times. V gene TRBV10-3 combines with J gene TRBJ2-3; D is perhaps TRBD2 (6 bases). Trimming removed 11 bases at V and 5 bases at J, with 17 bases between. Germline-derived CDR1 and CDR2 are ENHRY and SYGVKD. This CDR3 comprises 13 residues. The CDR3 sequence: CASNAGIKDTQYF. Here the CDR3 DNA reads TGTGCCTCCAACGCGGGAATCAAAGATACGCAGTATTTT.

This clonotype was found a few times. The V call is TRBV19, the J call TRBJ2-1; D possibly uses TRBD1 or TRBD2 (5 bases each). The length of the CDR3 is 16 residues. Germline CDR1 and CDR2: LNHDA and SQIVND (reference sequence). V gave up 1 base and J gave up 6 bases, with 16 bases separating them. The CDR3 DNA reads TGTGCCAGTAGTATAGGGGGGAATAGGGTTTTCAATGAGCAGTTCTTC. Amino acids: CASSIGGNRVFNEQFF.

The chain has TRBV10-2 and TRBJ2-7, with D possibly being TRBD1 (6 bases). The length of the CDR3 is 14 residues. The germline V gene encodes CDR1 WSHSY and CDR2 SAAADI. V shed 4 bases and J shed 1 base, with 11 bases lying between them. CDR3 DNA sequence: TGCGCCAGCAGTGCCCGGCAGGGGTCCTACGAGCAGTACTTC. Protein product: CASSARQGSYEQYF.

This chain uses TRBV20-1 with TRBJ1-2; 9 positions agree with TRBD1. After removal of 5 bases from V and 3 bases from J, the junction contained 4 bases not matched to a gene. Germline V gene lookup returns CDR1 DFQATT and CDR2 SNEGSKA (reference sequence). The CDR3 length is 13 residues. In nucleotides, the CDR3 is TGCAGTGCTGGGGGACAGGGTGACTATGGCTACACCTTC. It is translated as CSAGGQGDYGYTF.

This chain joins TRBV6-1 and TRBJ1-1; D not certain. V was cut by 6 bases and J by 4 bases, with 15 bases left in between. This CDR3 region has 14 residues. Germline V gives CDR1 MNHNS, CDR2 SASEGT. The CDR3 is CASRPIWLVTEAFF. CDR3 coding DNA: TGTGCCAGCAGGCCTATCTGGTTGGTCACTGAAGCTTTCTTT.

The V and J genes are TRBV20-1 and TRBJ2-3, with 9 positions matching TRBD2. The CDR3 loop spans 14 amino acids. Losses at the gene ends were 7 bases for V and 5 bases for J; bases not matched to a gene: 10. Germline V gives CDR1 DFQATT, CDR2 SNEGSKA (reference sequence). Here the CDR3 reads CSVPQAGGKDTQYF. CDR3 DNA: TGCAGTGTCCCACAAGCGGGGGGCAAAGATACGCAGTATTTT.

This clonotype appeared a few times. CDR3: CASSSIHTQYF. CDR3 bases: TGTGCCAGCAGTTCTATACATACGCAGTATTTT. V is TRBV27 and J is TRBJ2-3, with D unclear. The CDR3 covers 11 residues. Germline V CDR1 and CDR2: MNHEY, SMNVEV (reference sequence). Trimming left V 4 bases short and J 7 bases short, with 6 bases between.

The V call is TRBV20-1, the J call TRBJ2-3; no clear D gene. Per germline, CDR1 DFQATT and CDR2 SNEGSKA (reference sequence). Trimming removed 3 bases from V and 2 bases from J, with 9 bases in between. The CDR3 is 13 residues long. This CDR3 is CSASARNTDTQYF. In DNA, the CDR3 is TGCAGTGCTAGTGCTAGGAACACAGATACGCAGTATTTT.

This clonotype has at least ten counts. The chain carries TRBV20-1 and TRBJ2-5, with D hard to call. Deletions cut 3 bases from V and 5 bases from J, with 7 bases between. CDR1 DFQATT and CDR2 SNEGSKA come from the germline V gene (reference sequence). CDR3 length: 11 amino acids. The CDR3 DNA is TGCAGTGCTAGGGATTGGGAGACCCAGTACTTC. It yields the protein CSARDWETQYF.

CDR3 in DNA: TGCGCCAGCCAAACTAGCGGGGGGGATACGCAGTATTTT. It specifies CASQTSGGDTQYF. This chain connects TRBV5-1 to TRBJ2-3; 12 bases fit TRBD2. The CDR3 spans 13 residues. Germline CDR1 is SGHRS and CDR2 is YFSETQ. V gave up 7 bases and J gave up 6 bases; unmatched junction bases: 3.

A few counts support this clonotype. The chain employs TRBV9 and TRBJ1-5, with D perhaps matching TRBD1 (5 bases). Looked up from germline, CDR1 is SGDLS and CDR2 is YYNGEE. The length of the CDR3 is 15 residues. V gave up 0 bases and J gave up 1 base, with 8 bases separating them. CDR3 amino acids: CASSVEPGSNQPQHF. CDR3 DNA: TGTGCCAGCAGCGTAGAACCAGGGAGCAATCAGCCCCAGCATTTT.

This clonotype came up a few times. The chain uses TRBV18 and TRBJ2-6, with 8 positions matching TRBD1. CDR1 and CDR2 from the germline V gene are KGHSH and LQKENI. CDR3 length: 19 residues. V lost 2 bases and J lost 0; bases outside the gene matches: 9. The CDR3 is CASSPNSGQGTSGANVLTF. Here the CDR3 DNA reads TGTGCCAGCTCACCAAACTCCGGACAGGGCACCTCTGGGGCCAACGTCCTGACTTTC.

As DNA, the CDR3 is TGCAGTGTTATCGGACAGGGGGAGCGGGATACGCAGTATTTT. Translated: CSVIGQGERDTQYF. This sequence joins TRBV20-1 and TRBJ2-3, with 10 bases identical to TRBD1. V was clipped by 7 bases and J by 6 bases; unmatched bases: 10. The CDR3 totals 14 residues. Germline CDR1 reads DFQATT; CDR2 reads SNEGSKA (reference sequence).

This clonotype was picked up a small number of times. The DNA of the CDR3 is TGTGCCAGCAGCTTAAGAAGCGGTCGGCGCACAGATACGCAGTATTTT. Its translation: CASSLRSGRRTDTQYF. The chain is built from TRBV7-9 and TRBJ2-3; D is perhaps TRBD2 (5 bases). The CDR3 loop spans 16 amino acids. Germline assignment: CDR1 SEHNR and CDR2 FQNEAQ (reference sequence). The V end was cut by 2 bases, the J end by 1 base, with 13 bases between.

In this sample, this clonotype turned up a few times. The J gene is TRBJ2-7, the V gene TRBV18; 8 bases match TRBD1. CDR1 and CDR2 from the germline V gene are KGHSH and LQKENI. J gave up 2 bases and V 1 base, and 7 bases lay outside the gene matches. The CDR3 is 16 residues long. CDR3 DNA sequence: TGTGCCAGCTCACCACGTTTGACAGGGGTCACCTACGAGCAGTACTTC. It translates to CASSPRLTGVTYEQYF.

Only a few counts were recorded for this clonotype. CDR3 coding DNA: TGCGCCAGCAGCCAAGGTCGACTAGCGAACACCGGGGAGCTGTTTTTT. Its protein is CASSQGRLANTGELFF. The rearrangement links TRBV4-3 to TRBJ2-2, with D possibly TRBD2 on 6 matching bases. Trimming cost V 1 base and J 0 bases, with 9 bases left between them. CDR3 length: 16 amino acids. Germline V gene data show CDR1 as LGHNA and CDR2 as YSLEER.

The chain has TRBV21-1 and TRBJ2-1; the D call of TRBD2 is as the table states it, not checked on the DNA. TRBV21-1 is noted as a pseudogene. The length of the CDR3 is 14 residues. The DNA of the CDR3 is TGTGCCAGCAGACCTAGCGGGAGCGCGGATGAGCAGTTCTTC. Its translation is CASRPSGSADEQFF.

This clonotype showed up many times. V gene TRBV20-1 combines with J gene TRBJ2-1; 8 bases align to TRBD1. This CDR3 comprises 13 residues. V was pared by 6 bases and J by 10 bases, with 11 bases of the junction left unmatched. Germline V lookup: CDR1 DFQATT, CDR2 SNEGSKA (reference sequence). CDR3 sequence (DNA): TGCAGTGCCCTAAGTACCGGACAGGGCGAGCAGTTCTTC. Protein product: CSALSTGQGEQFF.

The J gene is TRBJ2-7, the V gene TRBV10-2; 7 bases fit TRBD1. The CDR3 sequence is 14 residues long. Germline V lookup: CDR1 WSHSY, CDR2 SAAADI. V was clipped by 2 bases and J by 0 bases; unmatched bases: 1. CDR3: CASSEGDSSYEQYF. Written as DNA, the CDR3 is TGCGCCAGCAGTGAGGGGGACAGCTCCTACGAGCAGTACTTC.

The chain recombines TRBV18 with TRBJ2-3; maybe TRBD1 (5 bases). CDR3 size: 12 residues. CDR1 KGHSH and CDR2 LQKENI come from the germline V gene. Trimming took 5 bases from V and 5 from J, leaving 8 bases between them. The DNA of the CDR3 is TGTGCCAGCTCAGCGCAGGGAGATACGCAGTATTTT. Translated, it gives CASSAQGDTQYF.

This clonotype has just a few counts. This sequence joins TRBV19 and TRBJ2-7; D is possibly TRBD1 (6 bases). V was cut by 5 bases and J by 3 bases, with 17 bases left in between. There are 15 residues in the CDR3. Looked up from germline, CDR1 is LNHDA and CDR2 is SQIVND (reference sequence). The CDR3 loop is CASSQDRLVDYEQYF. CDR3 coding DNA: TGTGCCAGTAGTCAAGACAGGCTAGTAGACTACGAGCAGTACTTC.

This clonotype was seen more than once but under ten times. The V and J genes are TRBV20-1 and TRBJ1-2; 10 nucleotides match TRBD1. The CDR3 contains 15 residues. Germline lookup yields CDR1 DFQATT and CDR2 SNEGSKA (reference sequence). The J segment lost 5 bases and the V segment lost 6 bases, leaving 12 bases of the junction unmatched. The CDR3 DNA reads TGCAGTGCCGAGGGACAGGGGTTTTTTTTGTATGGCTACACCTTC. This gives the protein CSAEGQGFFLYGYTF.

CDR3 amino acids: CASSPRTSGVDEQYF. For the CDR3, the DNA is TGTGCCAGCAGCCCGAGGACTAGCGGCGTTGATGAGCAGTACTTC. The rearrangement links TRBV7-2 to TRBJ2-7; 10 bases are a match to TRBD2. Germline V gives CDR1 SGHTA, CDR2 FQGNSA. V lost 5 bases and J lost 7; bases outside the gene matches: 11. The CDR3 extends over 15 amino acids.

This clonotype showed up just a few times. The rearrangement joins TRBV20-1 to TRBJ1-5, with TRBD1 matching over 7 bases. Unmatched junction bases numbered 2, after V lost 3 bases and J lost 0 bases. The germline gives CDR1 DFQATT, CDR2 SNEGSKA (reference sequence). The CDR3 covers 14 residues. CDR3 loop: CSARHRGSNQPQHF. CDR3 nucleotides: TGCAGTGCTAGGCACAGGGGTAGCAATCAGCCCCAGCATTTT.

With respect to this clonotype: Mismatch with germline at one junction end may stem from a read error. The chain employs TRBV3-1 and TRBJ2-7; 11 positions match TRBD1. There are 15 residues in the CDR3. The V gene's germline CDR1 is LGHDT and CDR2 YNNKEL (reference sequence). The CDR3 here is CASCQWTGGMVEQYF. DNA for the CDR3: TGTGCCAGCTGCCAATGGACAGGGGGCATGGTCGAGCAGTACTTC.